The table lists the clone carrying this TCR beta chain with many counts. Its matching antigen is unknown. This sample stems from a study of identical twins. A universal primer site came from template switching; cDNA carried unique molecular identifiers. TCRdb passed the 5' RACE reads through MiXCR, listing each CDR3 protein once. Of about 100,000 distinct CDR3 sequences detected, around 5.5% appear once; the ten largest clones hold approximately 12%. Study-level points and caveats: The same donors were not followed; conclusions instead depended on cross-sectional statistical analysis. Fewer insertions were carried by abundant cord blood beta clonotypes, but none was seen in memory repertoires.

Germline V gives CDR1 MNHEY, CDR2 SMNVEV (reference sequence). V gave up 7 bases and J gave up 5 bases, with 17 bases separating them. CDR3 length: 14 residues. This clonotype was obtained from a woman aged 50 to 60 in good health. Sequenced input: memory T cells sorted from blood. This chain joins TRBV27 and TRBJ2-5; the D gene is possibly TRBD1 (6 bases). DNA of the CDR3: TGTGCCAGCATGTCGGCAGGGGCTAGGGAGACCCAGTACTTC. The encoded protein is CASMSAGARETQYF.